This TCR beta chain comes out of a study of Ad26.COV2.S vaccination and SARS-CoV-2 variants (dated by TCRdb to the early 2020s). General notes on the study: Donors in the vaccine arm were drawn from COV1001, a multicentre, randomized, double-blind, placebo-controlled phase I-IIa trial testing Ad26.COV2.S in healthy adults. Dosing of Ad26.COV2.S was intramuscular, at either 5x10^10 or 1x10^11 viral particles, delivered as one shot or as two shots spaced 56 days apart. TCRbeta repertoire sequencing was used to assess the specificity and breadth of SARS-CoV-2-reactive T cell receptors after Ad26.COV2.S vaccination. A total of 32 samples were included in the TCR-sequenced set, comprising roughly 19 Ad26.COV2.S vaccine recipients, 5 placebo recipients and 8 SARS-CoV-2 convalescent individuals. Participants in the trial were split at random into five groups of five each, receiving low-dose or high-dose Ad26.COV2.S once or twice, or else placebo on both occasions. Blinding of investigators to trial group allocation was maintained during experiments and outcome assessment.

TCRbeta CDR3 regions were sequenced with the immunoSEQ Assay. After extraction, genomic DNA underwent amplification by bias-controlled multiplex PCR, followed by high-throughput sequencing. In the source study's methods: Collapsing and filtering of sequences were performed to quantify the absolute abundance of each unique TCRbeta CDR3 region. T cell fraction was estimated by normalization of TCRbeta template counts to usable DNA, with usable DNA being measured through amplification of reference genes present in all nucleated cells. Repertoire TCRs were annotated as SARS-CoV-2-specific when V gene, CDR3 amino acid sequence and J gene were exactly matched to a known reactive TCR set. The reference SARS-CoV-2 TCR set was obtained from MIRA and was filtered for enrichment in COVID-19-positive ImmuneCODE repertoires, whereby public or cross-reactive TCRs were removed. Using the MIRA antigens, annotated TCRs were further analysed by specific ORF or by position within an ORF. Breadth was defined as annotated unique rearrangements over total unique productive rearrangements; depth was the summed frequency of those rearrangements. Two-sided Wilcoxon rank-sum tests were used to compare TCR breadth between groups. Entries here come from immuneACCESS through TCRdb and include only in-frame sequences with V and J called. Some clones fail to appear in such tables; in the studies checked, an unresolved V gene covers under half of the shortfall, and the cause of the remainder is unknown. V, J and clone size are those of that table, while D and trimming were read from the DNA. The sample table holds under 550,000 clones, of which approximately 90% were seen once. The ten largest clones represent less than 4% of the sample.

CDR1 SGHVS and CDR2 FQNEAQ are derived from the germline V gene. From the cysteine through the phenylalanine, the CDR3 covers 15 amino acids. Just the 45-base CDR3 DNA is kept, in frame starting at base 1. Cut back by 8 bases and 0 bases, the V and J ends lie 16 bases apart. General conclusions and limits of the study: According to the authors, total T cell responses may have been underestimated by the TCR breadth and depth analyses. Non-spike TCR breadth was comparable between vaccine and placebo recipients, consistent with the vaccine containing only spike. The study was not powered to compare responses between vaccine doses or regimens. After vaccination, spike-specific CD8+ and CD4+ T cell responses were reported to show substantial breadth. Spike-specific TCR breadth was higher in Ad26.COV2.S recipients than in placebo recipients (P = 0.0014).

Read against the paper, the sample's treatment or condition label means: around 19 received Ad26.COV2.S at low or high dose, single or two shots; several received placebo; per-sample allocation not given. For vaccine and placebo recipients, the sequenced repertoires came from samples collected on day 63 after the first injection. In Cohort 1b, around 25 adults aged 18-55 years were enrolled at a single site in Boston, USA, between 29 July and 7 August 2020. Ad26.COV2.S consisted of a replication-incompetent adenovirus type 26 vector by which a prefusion-stabilized SARS-CoV-2 spike protein from the original Wuhan strain was expressed. Remarks on this clone: Its cognate antigen has yet to be identified. No base-level quality is on record; no much larger clone is a single base apart.

The clonotype originates from a person aged 18-65 years who received the Ad26.COV2.S COVID-19 vaccine or a placebo. The chain links TRBV7-8 with TRBJ1-1, with the D segment identity uncertain. The specimen comprised peripheral blood, sampled in a trial of Ad26.COV2.S vaccine versus placebo. The DNA sequence reads TGTGCCAGCTCCCCGATAGGGTTAATGAACACTGAAGCTTTCTTT. It translates to CASSPIGLMNTEAFF.